Sequencing of this T cell receptor beta chain was carried out in a study of immune evolution from preneoplasia to lung adenocarcinoma. Generated by immunoSEQ multiplex PCR, the TCRdb table keeps only in-frame clones and is missing some. The table shows about 14,000 clones, with 65% to 85% occurring only once. Macro-dissection enriched premalignant or tumor cells before nucleic acid extraction. The CDR3 sequence is 14 residues long. V dropped 8 bases and J dropped 6; count of bases not matched to a gene: 7. Germline CDR1 and CDR2: MDHEN and SYDVKM. The V gene is TRBV28, the J gene TRBJ1-5; 10 bases align to TRBD1. The clonotype originates from a person aged 70 to 80 with lung adenocarcinoma. Sequenced material: FFPE minimally invasive lung adenocarcinoma tissue. The CDR3 is CASRGTGDLQPQHF. The CDR3 DNA reads TGTGCCAGCCGCGGGACAGGGGATCTTCAGCCCCAGCATTTT.